The 8 T cell receptor beta chains below all came from one sample that was sequenced in a study of T cells in narcolepsy. Measured with immunoSEQ multiplex PCR; TCRdb has only the in-frame clones, and not every one. Of 25,000 to 30,000 clones detected, approximately 80% appear once; the ten largest clones hold around 3.3%. The sample was CD45RA- memory CD4+ T cells from PBMCs. The receptors were gathered from a human donor with narcolepsy.

This clone appeared once. The same CDR3 also results from other DNA sequences found in this sample. The chain is built from TRBV18 and TRBJ2-1, with D unclear. CDR1 and CDR2 (germline): KGHSH, LQKENI. Trimming took off 2 bases at V and 0 bases at J, with 8 bases between the two ends. CDR3 length: 15 residues. CDR3 nucleotide sequence: TGTGCCAGCTCACCAGACAAAAGCTCCTACAATGAGCAGTTCTTC. The encoded protein is CASSPDKSSYNEQFF.

This clone was seen just once. The gene calls are TRBV25-1 and TRBJ1-2; unclear D gene. Trimming took 3 bases from V and 8 from J, leaving 10 bases between them. CDR3 length: 12 residues. In germline, CDR1 is MGHDK, CDR2 SYGVNS. The CDR3 region is CASSDNIYGYTF. The CDR3 region has the DNA TGTGCCAGCAGTGATAACATATACGGCTACACCTTC.

This rearrangement joins TRBV7-8 to TRBJ2-3; tentatively, D is TRBD2 (5 bases). Germline lookup yields CDR1 SGHVS and CDR2 FQNEAQ. V lost 4 bases and J 4 bases, leaving 21 bases between the germline ends. The length of the CDR3 is 17 residues. The chain's CDR3 is CASSSLPGGGRADTQYF. The CDR3 region has the DNA TGTGCCAGCAGCTCCCTGCCAGGAGGAGGTCGGGCAGATACGCAGTATTTT.

The rearrangement joins TRBV5-5 to TRBJ2-1; D may be TRBD1 (6 bases). The CDR3 length is 15 residues. Germline V gene lookup returns CDR1 SGHKS and CDR2 YYEKEE (reference sequence). The V end lost 3 bases, the J end lost 6 bases, and 16 bases lay between the germline ends. CDR3 loop: CASSWGPGDGNEQFF. DNA of the CDR3: TGTGCCAGCAGCTGGGGGCCAGGGGACGGCAATGAGCAGTTCTTC. Full variable domain (rest looked up from reference TRBV5-5 and TRBJ2-1): DAGVTQSPTHLIKTRGQQVTLRCSPISGHKSVSWYQQVLGQGPQFIFQYYEKEERGRGNFPDRFSARQFPNYSSELNVNALLLGDSALYLCASSWGPGDGNEQFFGPGTRLTVL.

This chain connects TRBV30 to TRBJ1-2, with a weak D call TRBD1 (5 bases). Deletions cut 0 bases from V and 8 bases from J, with 13 bases between. This CDR3 spans 13 amino acids. CDR1 and CDR2 from the germline V gene are GTSNPN and SVGIG (reference sequence). The DNA of the CDR3 is TGTGCCTGGAGTGTTTCGGACGGGGGGGGCTACACCTTC. Its translation is CAWSVSDGGGYTF.

The J gene is TRBJ2-3, the V gene TRBV10-2, with 12 bases identical to TRBD2. V gave up 0 bases and J gave up 5 bases; unmatched junction bases: 6. CDR1 and CDR2 from the germline V gene are WSHSY and SAAADI. This CDR3 has 17 residues. The CDR3 region is CASSESPSGGARDTQYF. CDR3 DNA sequence: TGCGCCAGCAGTGAGTCCCCTAGCGGGGGGGCCCGAGATACGCAGTATTTT.

V usage is TRBV19 and J usage is TRBJ2-6; TRBD1 matches 7 bases. V shed 7 bases and J 0 bases; nucleotides not matched to a gene: 9. Germline values: CDR1 LNHDA, CDR2 SQIVND (reference sequence). This CDR3 has 17 amino acids. CDR3 sequence reads: CASTRQGSASGANVLTF. In nucleotides, the CDR3 is TGTGCCAGTACACGACAGGGCTCCGCCTCTGGGGCCAACGTCCTGACTTTC.

This sequence joins TRBV5-1 and TRBJ2-1; D remains ambiguous. Looked up from germline, CDR1 is SGHRS and CDR2 is YFSETQ. The V gene lost 0 bases and the J gene lost 6 bases, with 7 bases spanning the gap. This CDR3 region has 13 residues. CDR3 nucleotides: TGCGCCAGCAGCTTGGAGGCAACCAATGAGCAGTTCTTC. Translating gives CASSLEATNEQFF.